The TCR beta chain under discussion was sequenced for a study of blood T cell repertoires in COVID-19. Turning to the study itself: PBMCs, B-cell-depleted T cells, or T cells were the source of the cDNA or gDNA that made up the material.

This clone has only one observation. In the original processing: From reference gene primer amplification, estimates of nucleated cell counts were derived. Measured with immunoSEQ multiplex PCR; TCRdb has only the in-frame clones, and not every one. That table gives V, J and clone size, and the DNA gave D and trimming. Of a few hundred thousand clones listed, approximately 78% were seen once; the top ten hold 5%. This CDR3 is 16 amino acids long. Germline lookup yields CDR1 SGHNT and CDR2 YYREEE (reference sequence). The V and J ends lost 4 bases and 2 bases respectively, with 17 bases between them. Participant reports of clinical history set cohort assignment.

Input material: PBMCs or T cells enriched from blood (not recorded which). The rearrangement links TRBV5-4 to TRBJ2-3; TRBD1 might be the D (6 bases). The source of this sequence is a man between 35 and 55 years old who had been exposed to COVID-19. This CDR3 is CASSGGRLTFTDTQYF. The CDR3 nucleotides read TGTGCCAGCAGCGGGGGCCGGCTAACGTTCACAGATACGCAGTATTTT.